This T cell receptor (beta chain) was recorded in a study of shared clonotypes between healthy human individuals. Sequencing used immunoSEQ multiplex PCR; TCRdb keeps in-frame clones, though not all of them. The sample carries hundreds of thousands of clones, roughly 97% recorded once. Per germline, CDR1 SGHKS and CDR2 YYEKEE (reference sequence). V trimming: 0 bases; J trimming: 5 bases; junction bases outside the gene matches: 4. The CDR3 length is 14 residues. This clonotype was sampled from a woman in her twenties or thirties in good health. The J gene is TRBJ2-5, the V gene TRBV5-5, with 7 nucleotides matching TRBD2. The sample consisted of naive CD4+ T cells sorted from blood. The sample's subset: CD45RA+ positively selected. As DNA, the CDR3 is TGTGCCAGCAGCTTGGGTGGACTAGGGGAGACCCAGTACTTC. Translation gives CASSLGGLGETQYF.